This T cell receptor beta chain originates from a study of cytomegalovirus exposure and HLA in healthy donors. General study points: HLA allele associations emerged for about 16,000 TCR beta sequences in a later analysis, at 0.05 false discovery rate. Productive rates of about 87% or about 30% were seen for most TCR beta V segments in an earlier analysis. The authors judged a highly shared variant cluster likely a sequencing artifact.

Notes on this clone: What it recognizes is unknown.

Though nominally healthy at sampling, donors likely had unrecorded immune exposures. Amplification used 60 Vbeta primers and 13 Jbeta primers. The data were produced by immunoSEQ multiplex PCR, yet TCRdb's version contains in-frame clones alone and is incomplete. The sample consists of about 160,000 clones, 70% to 80% of them appearing once. Sequenced sample: PBMCs. This TCR derives from a man between 18 and 29 years old in good health and CMV-seropositive.

The CDR3 nucleotides are TGTGCCTGGAGTGTGAAAATCGAGCCCGAGACCCAGTACTTC. Its protein product is CAWSVKIEPETQYF. This chain uses TRBV30 with TRBJ2-5; D is unresolved. This CDR3 has 14 amino acids. Trimming stripped 0 bases from V and 5 bases from J, with 13 bases between. Germline V gene sequence: CDR1 GTSNPN, CDR2 SVGIG (reference sequence).